This T cell receptor (beta chain) is drawn from a study of T cells in Graves' hyperthyroidism and ophthalmopathy. Overall study findings and caveats: Most thyroid-expanded clonotypes above 0.001 were also found in blood.

RNA transcripts served as the template for amplifying TCR beta CDR3 regions. Researchers ran a first-round RT-PCR on the TCR CDR3 using the HTBI primer set. One entry per CDR3 protein, called by TCRdb with MiXCR from the multiplex PCR reads. The data show more than 300,000 distinct CDR3 sequences, approximately 15% seen once. At least ten counts were recorded for this clonotype. Its antigen is as yet unknown. Per the germline V gene, CDR1 is SEHNR and CDR2 is FQNEAQ (reference sequence). The J segment lost 3 bases and the V segment lost 8 bases, leaving 9 bases of the junction unmatched. The CDR3 spans 16 residues. Hyperthyroidism in the patients, aged 18 to 65, was newly diagnosed and under 2 months in duration. Diagnoses rested on clinical symptoms, serum thyroxine and TRAb, thyroid ultrasound and orbital computed tomography. Fresh 10 ml peripheral blood yielded PBMCs.

Material for sequencing was blood. The receptor was isolated from a woman aged 55-70 years with Graves' hyperthyroidism. J is TRBJ2-2 and V is TRBV7-9; 10 positions match TRBD2. In DNA, the CDR3 is TGTGCCAGCGGGAGGACTAGCGGAACCTACACCGGGGAGCTGTTTTTT. Amino acids: CASGRTSGTYTGELFF.